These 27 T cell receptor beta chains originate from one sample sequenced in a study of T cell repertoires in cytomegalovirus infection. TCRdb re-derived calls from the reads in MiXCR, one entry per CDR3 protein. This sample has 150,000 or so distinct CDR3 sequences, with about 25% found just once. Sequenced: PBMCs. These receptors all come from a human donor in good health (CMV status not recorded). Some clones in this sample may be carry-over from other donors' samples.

CDR3 loop: CASSGLRGQDTQYF. The CDR3 nucleotides read TGTGCCAGCAGTGGACTCAGGGGCCAGGATACGCAGTATTTT. The chain employs TRBV6-1 and TRBJ2-3, with TRBD1 as a possible D gene (6 bases). Germline CDR1 is MNHNS and CDR2 is SASEGT. The length of the CDR3 is 14 residues. The ends were cut back, 4 bases at V and 6 bases at J, with 14 bases in the middle.

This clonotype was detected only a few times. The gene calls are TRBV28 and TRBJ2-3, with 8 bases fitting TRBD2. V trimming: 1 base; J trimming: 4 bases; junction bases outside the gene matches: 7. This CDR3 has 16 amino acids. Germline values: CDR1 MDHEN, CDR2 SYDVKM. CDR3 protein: CASSLFPGLVADTQYF. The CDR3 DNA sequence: TGTGCCAGCAGTTTATTCCCGGGACTAGTAGCAGATACGCAGTATTTT. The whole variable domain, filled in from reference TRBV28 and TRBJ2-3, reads DVKVTQSSRYLVKRTGEKVFLECVQDMDHENMFWYRQDPGLGLRLIYFSYDVKMKEKGDIPEGYSVSREKKERFSLILESASTNQTSMYLCASSLFPGLVADTQYFGPGTRLTVL.

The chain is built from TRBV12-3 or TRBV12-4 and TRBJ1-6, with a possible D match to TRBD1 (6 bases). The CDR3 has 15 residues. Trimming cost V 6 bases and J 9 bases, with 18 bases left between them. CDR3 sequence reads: CASSLTGVISSPLHF. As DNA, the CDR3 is TGTGCCAGCAGCCTGACAGGTGTTATCTCTTCACCCCTCCACTTT.

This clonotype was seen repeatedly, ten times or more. The CDR3 loop reads CASRRDRGLTGELFF. The DNA of the CDR3 is TGTGCCAGCAGGCGTGACAGGGGGCTCACCGGGGAGCTGTTTTTT. The chain combines TRBV7-6 with TRBJ2-2, with 10 bases lining up with TRBD1. CDR1 and CDR2 from the germline V gene are SGHVS and FNYEAQ. The CDR3 loop spans 15 amino acids. V shed 6 bases and J 4 bases; nucleotides not matched to a gene: 5.

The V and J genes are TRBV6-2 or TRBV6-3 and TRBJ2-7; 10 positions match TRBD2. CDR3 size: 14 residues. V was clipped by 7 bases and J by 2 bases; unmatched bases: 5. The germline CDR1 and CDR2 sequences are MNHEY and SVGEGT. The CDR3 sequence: CASNPSGSPYEQYF. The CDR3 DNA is TGTGCCAGCAATCCTAGCGGGAGCCCCTACGAGCAGTACTTC.

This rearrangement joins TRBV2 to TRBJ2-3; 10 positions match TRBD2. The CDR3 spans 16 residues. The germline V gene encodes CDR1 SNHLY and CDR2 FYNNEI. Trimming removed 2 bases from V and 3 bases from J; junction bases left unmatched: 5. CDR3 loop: CASSESVAGGTDTQYF. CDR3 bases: TGTGCCAGCAGTGAATCGGTAGCGGGAGGAACAGATACGCAGTATTTT.

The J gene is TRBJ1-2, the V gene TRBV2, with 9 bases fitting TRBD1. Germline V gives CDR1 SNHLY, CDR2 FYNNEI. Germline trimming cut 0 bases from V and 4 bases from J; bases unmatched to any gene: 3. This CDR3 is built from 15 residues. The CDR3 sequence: CASSEAGTGSYGYTF. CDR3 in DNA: TGTGCCAGCAGTGAAGCCGGGACAGGGAGCTATGGCTACACCTTC.

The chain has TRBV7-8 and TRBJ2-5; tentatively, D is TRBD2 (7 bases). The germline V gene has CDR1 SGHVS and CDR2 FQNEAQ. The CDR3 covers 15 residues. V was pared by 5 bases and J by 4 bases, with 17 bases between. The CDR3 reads CASSVGGGGTETQYF. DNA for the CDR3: TGTGCCAGCAGCGTCGGCGGGGGCGGGACAGAGACCCAGTACTTC.

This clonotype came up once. The CDR3 loop reads CASSPRVSTSGSSYEQYF. CDR3 DNA sequence: TGTGCCAGCAGTCCCCGCGTATCGACTAGCGGGAGCTCCTACGAGCAGTACTTC. The rearrangement uses TRBV27 and TRBJ2-7, with 12 bases aligning to TRBD2. The CDR3 covers 18 residues. V lost 5 bases and J lost 0; bases outside the gene matches: 11. Germline CDR1 reads MNHEY; CDR2 reads SMNVEV (reference sequence).

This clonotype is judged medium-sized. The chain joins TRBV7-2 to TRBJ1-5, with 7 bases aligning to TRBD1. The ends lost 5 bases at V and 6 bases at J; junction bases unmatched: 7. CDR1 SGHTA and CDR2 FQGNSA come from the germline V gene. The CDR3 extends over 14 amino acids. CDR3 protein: CASSPGGPSQPQHF. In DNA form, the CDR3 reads TGTGCCAGCAGCCCAGGGGGGCCCAGTCAGCCCCAGCATTTT.

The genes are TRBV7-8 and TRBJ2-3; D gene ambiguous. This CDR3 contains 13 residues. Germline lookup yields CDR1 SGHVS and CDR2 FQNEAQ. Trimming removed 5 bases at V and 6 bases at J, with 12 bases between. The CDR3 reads CASSPRMRDTQYF. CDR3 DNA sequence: TGTGCCAGCAGCCCCCGTATGCGGGATACGCAGTATTTT.

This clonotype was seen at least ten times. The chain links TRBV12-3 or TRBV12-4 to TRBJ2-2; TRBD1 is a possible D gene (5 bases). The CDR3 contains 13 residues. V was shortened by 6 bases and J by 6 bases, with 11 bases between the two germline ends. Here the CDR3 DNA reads TGTGCCAGCAGGGCACAGGCGGCCGGGGAGCTGTTTTTT. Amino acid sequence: CASRAQAAGELFF.

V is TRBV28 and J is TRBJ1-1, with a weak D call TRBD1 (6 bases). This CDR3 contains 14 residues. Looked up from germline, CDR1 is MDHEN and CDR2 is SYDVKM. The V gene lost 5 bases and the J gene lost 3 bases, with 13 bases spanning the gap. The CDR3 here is CASSREDRYTEAFF. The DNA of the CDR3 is TGTGCCAGCAGTCGGGAGGACAGATACACTGAAGCTTTCTTT.

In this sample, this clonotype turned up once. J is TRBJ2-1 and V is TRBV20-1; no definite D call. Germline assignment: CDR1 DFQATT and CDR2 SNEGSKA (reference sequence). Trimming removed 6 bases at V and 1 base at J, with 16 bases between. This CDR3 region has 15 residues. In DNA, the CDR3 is TGCAGTGCCCCTCCCGGAGCATCGTCCTACAATGAGCAGTTCTTC. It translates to CSAPPGASSYNEQFF.

CDR3: CASSFGQGGVNQPQHF. CDR3 bases: TGTGCCAGCAGTTTTGGACAGGGAGGGGTCAATCAGCCCCAGCATTTT. The chain uses TRBV28 and TRBJ1-5; 8 nucleotides match TRBD1. The CDR3 loop spans 16 amino acids. Germline lookup yields CDR1 MDHEN and CDR2 SYDVKM. The V segment lost 3 bases and the J segment 3 bases; nucleotides outside the gene matches: 7.

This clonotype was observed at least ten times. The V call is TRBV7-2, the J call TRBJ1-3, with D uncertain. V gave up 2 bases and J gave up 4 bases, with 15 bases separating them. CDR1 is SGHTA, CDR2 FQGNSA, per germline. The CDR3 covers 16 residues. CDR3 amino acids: CASSLHRAPTGNTIYF. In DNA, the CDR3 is TGTGCCAGCAGCTTACACCGGGCCCCTACGGGAAACACCATATATTTT.

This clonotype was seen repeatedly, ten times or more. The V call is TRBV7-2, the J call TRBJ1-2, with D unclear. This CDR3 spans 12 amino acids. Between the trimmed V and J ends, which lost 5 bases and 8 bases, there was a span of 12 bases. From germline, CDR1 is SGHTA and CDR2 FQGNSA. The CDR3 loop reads CASSPTAEGYTF. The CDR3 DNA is TGTGCCAGCAGCCCGACGGCAGAAGGCTACACCTTC.

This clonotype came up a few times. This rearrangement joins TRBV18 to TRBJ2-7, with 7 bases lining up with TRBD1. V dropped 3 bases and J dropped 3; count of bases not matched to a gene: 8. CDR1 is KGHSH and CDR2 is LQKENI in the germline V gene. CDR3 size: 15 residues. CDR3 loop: CASSPVDRAGYEQYF. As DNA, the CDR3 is TGTGCCAGCTCACCCGTCGACAGGGCGGGCTACGAGCAGTACTTC. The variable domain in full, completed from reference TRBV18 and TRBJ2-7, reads NAGVMQNPRHLVRRRGQEARLRCSPMKGHSHVYWYRQLPEEGLKFMVYLQKENIIDESGMPKERFSAEFPKEGPSILRIQQVVRGDSAAYFCASSPVDRAGYEQYFGPGTRLTVT.

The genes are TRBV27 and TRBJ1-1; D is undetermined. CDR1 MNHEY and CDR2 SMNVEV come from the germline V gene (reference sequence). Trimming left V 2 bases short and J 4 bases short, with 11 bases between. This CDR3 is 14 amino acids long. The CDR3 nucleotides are TGTGCCAGCAGTTTAAAGGAGGCGAGCACTGAAGCTTTCTTT. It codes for CASSLKEASTEAFF.

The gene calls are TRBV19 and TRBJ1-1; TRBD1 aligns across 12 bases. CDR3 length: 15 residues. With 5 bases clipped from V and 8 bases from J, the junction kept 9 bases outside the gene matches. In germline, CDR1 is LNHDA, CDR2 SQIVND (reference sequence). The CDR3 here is CASSSRDRGHWEAFF. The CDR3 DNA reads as TGTGCCAGTAGTTCCCGGGACAGGGGGCACTGGGAAGCTTTCTTT.

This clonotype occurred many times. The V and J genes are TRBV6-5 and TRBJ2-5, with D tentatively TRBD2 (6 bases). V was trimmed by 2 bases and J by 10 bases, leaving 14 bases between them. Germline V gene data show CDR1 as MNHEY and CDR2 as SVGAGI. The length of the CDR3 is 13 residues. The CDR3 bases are TGTGCCAGCAGTTACCGGACTGGGAGGAGCCAGTACTTC. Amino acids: CASSYRTGRSQYF.

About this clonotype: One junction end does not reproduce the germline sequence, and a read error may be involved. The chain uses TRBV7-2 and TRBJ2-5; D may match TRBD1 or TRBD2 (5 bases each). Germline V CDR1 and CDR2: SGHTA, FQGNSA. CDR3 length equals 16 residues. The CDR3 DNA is TGTGCTAGCAGCTTAAGGTGGGGCGAGAGGGGAGAGACCCAGTACTTC. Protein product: CASSLRWGERGETQYF.

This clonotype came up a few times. The DNA for the CDR3 is TGTGCCAGCAGCGGGGGGGGGGGAGCGAGCCGTGGGGAGCAGTTCTTC. Its protein product is CASSGGGGASRGEQFF. The chain employs TRBV7-9 and TRBJ2-1, with 7 bases lining up with TRBD2. Losses at the gene ends were 5 bases for V and 10 bases for J; bases not matched to a gene: 17. Germline V gene sequence: CDR1 SEHNR, CDR2 FQNEAQ (reference sequence). The CDR3 spans 16 residues.

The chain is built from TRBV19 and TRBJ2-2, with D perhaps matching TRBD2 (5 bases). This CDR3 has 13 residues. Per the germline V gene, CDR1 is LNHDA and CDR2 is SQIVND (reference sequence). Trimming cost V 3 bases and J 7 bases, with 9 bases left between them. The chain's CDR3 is CASSIEGVGELFF. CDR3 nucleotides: TGTGCCAGTAGTATTGAGGGAGTCGGGGAGCTGTTTTTT.

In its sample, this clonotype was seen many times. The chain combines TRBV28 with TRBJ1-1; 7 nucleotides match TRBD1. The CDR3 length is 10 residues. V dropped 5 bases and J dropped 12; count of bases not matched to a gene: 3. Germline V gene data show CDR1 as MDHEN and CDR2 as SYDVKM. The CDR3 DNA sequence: TGTGCCAGCAGTACAGGGGAGACTTTCTTT. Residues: CASSTGETFF. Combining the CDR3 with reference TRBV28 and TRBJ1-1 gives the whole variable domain DVKVTQSSRYLVKRTGEKVFLECVQDMDHENMFWYRQDPGLGLRLIYFSYDVKMKEKGDIPEGYSVSREKKERFSLILESASTNQTSMYLCASSTGETFFGQGTRLTVV.

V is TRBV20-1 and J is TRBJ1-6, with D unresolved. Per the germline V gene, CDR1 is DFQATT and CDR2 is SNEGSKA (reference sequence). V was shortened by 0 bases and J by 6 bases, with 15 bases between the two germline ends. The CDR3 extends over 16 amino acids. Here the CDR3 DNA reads TGCAGTGCTAGAGATTTGGGGAACGGTGGTAATTCACCCCTCCACTTT. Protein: CSARDLGNGGNSPLHF.

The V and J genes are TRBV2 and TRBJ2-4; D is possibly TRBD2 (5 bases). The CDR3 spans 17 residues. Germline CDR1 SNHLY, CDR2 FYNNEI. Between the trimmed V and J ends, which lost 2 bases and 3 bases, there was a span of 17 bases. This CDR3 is CASSERVSGNVKNIQYF. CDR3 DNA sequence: TGTGCCAGCAGTGAACGTGTTTCGGGGAATGTCAAAAACATTCAGTACTTC.